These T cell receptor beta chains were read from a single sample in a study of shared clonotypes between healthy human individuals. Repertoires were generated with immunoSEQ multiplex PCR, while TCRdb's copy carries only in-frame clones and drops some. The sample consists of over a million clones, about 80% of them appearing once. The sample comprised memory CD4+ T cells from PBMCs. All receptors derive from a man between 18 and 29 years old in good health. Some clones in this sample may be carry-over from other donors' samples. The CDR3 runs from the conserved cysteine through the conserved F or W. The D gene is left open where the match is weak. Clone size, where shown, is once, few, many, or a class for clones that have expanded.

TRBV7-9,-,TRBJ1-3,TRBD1,CASSTLQGLGLGNTIYF,TGTGCCAGCAGCACACTACAGGGGCTCGGCCTTGGAAACACCATATATTTT
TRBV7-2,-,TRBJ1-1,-,CASSLVLGQRNTEAFF,TGTGCCAGCAGCTTAGTATTGGGGCAACGGAACACTGAAGCTTTCTTT
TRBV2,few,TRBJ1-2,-,CASTSQGPEYGYTF,TGTGCCAGCACGTCACAGGGCCCGGAATATGGCTACACCTTC
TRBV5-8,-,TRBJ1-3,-,CASSYLGPGNTIYF,TGTGCCAGCAGCTATCTGGGTCCCGGAAACACCATATATTTT
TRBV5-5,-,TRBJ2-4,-,CASSLVSQGDIQYF,TGTGCCAGCAGCTTGGTTAGTCAGGGAGACATTCAGTACTTC
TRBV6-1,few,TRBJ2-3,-,CASSDPGGGSTDTQYF,TGTGCCAGCAGTGACCCGGGGGGCGGGAGCACAGATACGCAGTATTTT
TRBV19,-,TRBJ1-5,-,CASSIVWLTQINQPQHF,TGTGCCAGTAGTATCGTCTGGCTAACCCAGATAAATCAGCCCCAGCATTTT
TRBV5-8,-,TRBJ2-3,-,CASSSGRPSTDTQYF,TGTGCCAGCAGCTCTGGCAGACCCTCCACAGATACGCAGTATTTT
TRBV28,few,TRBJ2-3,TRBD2,CASIPFALAEPLSTDTQYF,TGTGCCAGCATCCCTTTCGCCCTAGCGGAACCCCTTAGCACAGATACGCAGTATTTT
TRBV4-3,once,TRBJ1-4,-,CASSQRPGASEKLFF,TGCGCCAGCAGCCAACGTCCAGGGGCGAGTGAAAAACTGTTTTTT
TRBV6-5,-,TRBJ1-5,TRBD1,CASSRTGSKLQPQHF,TGTGCCAGCAGTCGGACAGGGTCCAAACTGCAGCCCCAGCATTTT
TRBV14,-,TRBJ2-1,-,CASSQDASHEQFF,TGTGCCAGCAGCCAAGATGCGTCCCATGAGCAGTTCTTC
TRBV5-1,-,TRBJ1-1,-,CASTAGAGNTEAFF,TGCGCCAGCACCGCAGGGGCCGGGAACACTGAAGCTTTCTTT
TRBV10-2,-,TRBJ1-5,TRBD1,CASSGTGFELFSNQPQHF,TGCGCCAGCAGTGGGACAGGGTTCGAATTATTTAGCAATCAGCCCCAGCATTTT
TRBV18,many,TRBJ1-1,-,CASSPPKGDNTEAFF,TGTGCCAGCTCACCACCAAAAGGAGACAACACTGAAGCTTTCTTT
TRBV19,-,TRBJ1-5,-,CASSMGSLGNQPQHF,TGTGCCAGTAGTATGGGCAGTCTAGGGAATCAGCCCCAGCATTTT
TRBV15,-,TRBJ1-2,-,CATSREGNYGYTF,TGTGCCACCAGCAGAGAGGGTAACTATGGCTACACCTTC
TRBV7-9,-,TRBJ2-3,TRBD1,CASSERTGSGTDTQYF,TGTGCCAGCAGCGAACGGACAGGGTCGGGCACAGATACGCAGTATTTT
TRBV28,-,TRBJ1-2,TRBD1,CASTPGTGGPYGYTF,TGTGCCAGCACTCCCGGGACAGGGGGACCCTATGGCTACACCTTC
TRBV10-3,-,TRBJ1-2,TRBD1,CAIRYPGQGAGGYTF,TGTGCCATCAGATATCCGGGACAGGGGGCGGGCGGCTACACCTTC
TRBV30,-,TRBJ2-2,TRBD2,CAWSGLAGGPANTGELFF,TGTGCCTGGAGCGGACTAGCGGGAGGTCCAGCGAACACCGGGGAGCTGTTTTTT
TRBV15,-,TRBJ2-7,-,CATSRARDPSYEQYF,TGTGCCACCAGCAGAGCTAGGGACCCCTCCTACGAGCAGTACTTC
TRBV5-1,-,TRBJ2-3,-,CASSLGRAEDTQYF,TGCGCCAGCAGCTTGGGCAGGGCTGAGGATACGCAGTATTTT